This TCR beta chain emerged from a study of shared clonotypes between healthy human individuals. The CDR3 has 15 residues. Germline values: CDR1 LGHNA, CDR2 YNFKEQ. Between the trimmed V and J ends, which lost 0 bases and 4 bases, there was a span of 12 bases. The repertoire was sequenced with immunoSEQ multiplex PCR; TCRdb's copy has only in-frame clones and lacks some. The sample has roughly 1,500,000 clones, 95% to 99% seen once. Sequencing used naive CD4+ T cells sorted from blood. Regarding subset: CD45RA+ positively selected. The TCR sequence derives from a man aged 25-45 years in good health. This chain connects TRBV4-2 to TRBJ1-2; D is perhaps TRBD1 (5 bases). The CDR3 DNA follows: TGTGCCAGCAGCCAAGAGGTCGGCAGGGTCTATGGCTACACCTTC. Its translation: CASSQEVGRVYGYTF.